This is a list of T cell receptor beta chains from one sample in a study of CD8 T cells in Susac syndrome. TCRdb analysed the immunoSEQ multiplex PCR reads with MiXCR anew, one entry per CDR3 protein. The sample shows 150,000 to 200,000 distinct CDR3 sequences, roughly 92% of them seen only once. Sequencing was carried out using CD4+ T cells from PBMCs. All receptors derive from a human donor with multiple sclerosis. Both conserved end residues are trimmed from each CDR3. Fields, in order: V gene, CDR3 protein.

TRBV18 ASSLTVEQF
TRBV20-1 SAPLSDSDEEQY
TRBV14 ASSLDGVGGYT
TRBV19 ASSKGQGEQF
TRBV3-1 ASSVFGSQETQY
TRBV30 AWSVVGTGASGTQY
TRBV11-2 ASSSTVQGRYEQY
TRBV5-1 ASSGDRGRTEAF
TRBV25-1 ASMAWADNEQF
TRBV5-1 ASSATGQVEEELF
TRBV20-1 SARSPRGDTEAF
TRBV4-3 ASSQESREKLF
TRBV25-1 ASQRGGQETQY
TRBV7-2 ASTPIPGDTQY
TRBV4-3 ASSHTTGHYGYT
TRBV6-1 ASRGDSFNYGYT